This is a list of T cell receptor beta chains from one sample in a study of cytomegalovirus exposure and HLA in healthy donors. Profiled with immunoSEQ multiplex PCR; TCRdb holds only in-frame clones, not every one. The listing contains more than 110,000 clones. Sequencing was carried out using PBMCs. Receptor source: a man aged 35-49 years in good health and CMV-seronegative. The CDR3 runs from the conserved cysteine through the conserved F or W.

v_gene,CDR3aa
TRBV29-1,CSVAGPSGGEKLFF
TRBV5-1,CASSLAGDRGEKLFF
TRBV10-3,CAIRAGASETQYF
TRBV9,CASSVGPQGALGIQYF
TRBV7-7,CASSHRWNTGELFF
TRBV12-5,CASGLALTGWAGELFF
TRBV6-6,CASSPDRGRYNEQFF
TRBV7-9,CASSLLPTGSTNEQFF
TRBV2,CASSEQGFYGYTF
TRBV5-1,CASSLSLAGGQYEQFF
TRBV4-1,CASSQALSWFDEQYF
TRBV5-4,CASSSPGQGENYGYTF
TRBV5-1,CASSLHGTSGVFSTDTQYF
TRBV28,CASSFLRGEGNTIYF
TRBV6-5,CASSYSIDRDYEQYF
TRBV19,CASARGTSLYEQYF
TRBV9,CASSVEGAGGTQYF
TRBV6-1,CASRPQGADTGELFF
TRBV4-3,CASSQGLGQASGELFF
TRBV25-1,CASSRVGGIFNEQFF
TRBV27,CASSLKRAGGSPNYGYTF
TRBV5-1,CASSPGGHGLTF
TRBV4-2,CASSILGGQDYEQYF
TRBV6-5,CASSSGTPPYEQYF
TRBV5-6,CASSLGGGTEAFF
TRBV27,CASSLSTGSYGYTF
TRBV19,CASSTNFANYGYTF
TRBV2,CAAGVEHQPQHF
TRBV10-3,CAISEEVRGLYNEQFF
TRBV5-4,CASSLWGSGGAGPDTQYF
TRBV4-3,CASSHDRGKGGELFF
TRBV7-2,CASSPPRGGGTGELFF
TRBV11-1,CASSFRGGIPYEQYF
TRBV9,CASSPGTTSNQPQHF
TRBV10-3,CAISNYGDITDTQYF
TRBV9,CASSGTAESYEQYF
TRBV5-8,CASSLAGGRGLSLGEQFF
TRBV5-6,CASSLPASGDTQYF
TRBV7-2,CASSSDTPKGYTF
TRBV4-2,CASSQDARTVNYGYTF
TRBV6-5,CASRAAGFKNIQYF
TRBV7-8,CASSLDRNTQYF
TRBV7-9,CASSHLRDTDTQYF
TRBV11-1,CASSLGRLADLSTDTQYF
TRBV5-1,CASSFGQGRNSPLHF
TRBV7-2,CASSLGSRSYEQYF
TRBV27,CASSFGRGEVNTEAFF
TRBV19,CASSSQRRSGGRGTEAFF
TRBV5-1,CASSLDVWKGPEQYF